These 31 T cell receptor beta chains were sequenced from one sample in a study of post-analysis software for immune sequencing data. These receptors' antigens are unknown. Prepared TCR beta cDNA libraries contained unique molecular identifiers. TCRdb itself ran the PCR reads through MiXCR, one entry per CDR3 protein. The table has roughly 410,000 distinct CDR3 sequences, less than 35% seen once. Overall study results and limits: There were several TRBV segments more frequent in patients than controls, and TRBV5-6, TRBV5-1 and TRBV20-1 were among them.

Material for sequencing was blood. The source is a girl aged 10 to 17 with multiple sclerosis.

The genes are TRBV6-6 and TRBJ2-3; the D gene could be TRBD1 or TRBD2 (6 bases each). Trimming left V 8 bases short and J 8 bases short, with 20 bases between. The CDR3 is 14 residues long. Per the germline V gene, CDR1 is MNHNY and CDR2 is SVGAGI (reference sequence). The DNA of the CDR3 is TGTGCCAGCGATAGTCTTCTACAGGGAGGTACGCAGTATTTT. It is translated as CASDSLLQGGTQYF.

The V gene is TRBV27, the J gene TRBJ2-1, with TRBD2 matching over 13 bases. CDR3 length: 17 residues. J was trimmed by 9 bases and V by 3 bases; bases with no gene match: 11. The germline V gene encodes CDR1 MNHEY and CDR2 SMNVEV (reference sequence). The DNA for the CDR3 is TGTGCCAGCAGTTTGGTTGCGGGACTAGCGGGGTTCGGTGAGCAGTTCTTC. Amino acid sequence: CASSLVAGLAGFGEQFF.

CDR3 residues: CASSPLAGVSTQYF. DNA of the CDR3: TGTGCCAGCAGCCCCCTTGCGGGAGTTAGTACGCAGTATTTT. The chain has TRBV7-2 and TRBJ2-3; 7 positions agree with TRBD2. This CDR3 is 14 amino acids long. V lost 5 bases, J lost 8 bases, and 10 bases stayed unmatched. Germline V CDR1 and CDR2: SGHTA, FQGNSA.

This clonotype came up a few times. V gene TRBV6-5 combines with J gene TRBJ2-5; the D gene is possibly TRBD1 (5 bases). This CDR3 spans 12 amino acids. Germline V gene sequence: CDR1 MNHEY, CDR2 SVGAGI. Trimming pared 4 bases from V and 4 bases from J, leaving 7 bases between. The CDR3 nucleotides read TGTGCCAGCAGTTCCAGGGCAGAGACCCAGTACTTC. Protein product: CASSSRAETQYF.

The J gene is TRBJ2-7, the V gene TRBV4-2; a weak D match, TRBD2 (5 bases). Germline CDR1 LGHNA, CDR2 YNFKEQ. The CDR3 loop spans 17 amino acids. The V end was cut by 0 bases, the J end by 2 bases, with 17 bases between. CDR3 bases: TGTGCCAGCAGCCAAGAGGTGCCTATGGCTAGCCCCTACGAGCAGTACTTC. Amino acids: CASSQEVPMASPYEQYF.

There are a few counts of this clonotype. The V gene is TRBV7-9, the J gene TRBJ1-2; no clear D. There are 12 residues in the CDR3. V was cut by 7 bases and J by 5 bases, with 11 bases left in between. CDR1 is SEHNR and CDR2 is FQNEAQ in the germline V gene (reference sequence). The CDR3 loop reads CASTHREYGYTF. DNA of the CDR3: TGTGCCAGCACCCATAGAGAGTATGGCTACACCTTC.

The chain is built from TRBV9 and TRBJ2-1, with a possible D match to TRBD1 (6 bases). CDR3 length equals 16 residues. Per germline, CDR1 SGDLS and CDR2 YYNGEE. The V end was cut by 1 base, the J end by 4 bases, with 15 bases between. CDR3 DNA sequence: TGTGCCAGCAGCGTAACGCCGGGACAAGAGTACAATGAGCAGTTCTTC. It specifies CASSVTPGQEYNEQFF.

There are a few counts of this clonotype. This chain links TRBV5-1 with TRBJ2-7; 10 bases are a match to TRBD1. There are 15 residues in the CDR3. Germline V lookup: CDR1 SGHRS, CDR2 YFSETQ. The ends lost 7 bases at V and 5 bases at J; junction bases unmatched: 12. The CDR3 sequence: CASSERDRGSHEQYF. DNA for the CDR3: TGCGCCAGCTCAGAACGGGACAGGGGATCCCACGAGCAGTACTTC.

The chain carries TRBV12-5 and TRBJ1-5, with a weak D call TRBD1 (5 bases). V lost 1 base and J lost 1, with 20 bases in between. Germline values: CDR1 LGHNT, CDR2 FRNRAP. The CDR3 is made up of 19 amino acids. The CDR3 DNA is TGTGCTAGTGGTTTGGCCGGACTAGGGGCAGGTATGAGCAATCAGCCCCAGCATTTT. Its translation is CASGLAGLGAGMSNQPQHF.

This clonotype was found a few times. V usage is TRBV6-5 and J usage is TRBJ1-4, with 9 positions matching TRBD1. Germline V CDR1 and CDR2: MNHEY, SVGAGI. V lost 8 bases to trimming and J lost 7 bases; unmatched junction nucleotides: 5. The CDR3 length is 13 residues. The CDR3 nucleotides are TGTGCCAGCGGGGACAGGGCGACTGAAAAACTGTTTTTT. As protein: CASGDRATEKLFF.

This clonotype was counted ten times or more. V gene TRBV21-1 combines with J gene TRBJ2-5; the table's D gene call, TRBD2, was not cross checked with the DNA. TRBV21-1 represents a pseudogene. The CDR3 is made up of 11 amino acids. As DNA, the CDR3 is TGTGCCAGCAGCCAGAGGGAGACCCAGTACTTC. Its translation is CASSQRETQYF.

The CDR3 protein is CASSFERRGRVYGYTF. CDR3 bases: TGTGCCAGCAGCTTCGAAAGAAGGGGGCGAGTCTATGGCTACACCTTC. This chain connects TRBV7-9 to TRBJ1-2, with TRBD1 matching 7 bases. Germline-derived CDR1 and CDR2 are SEHNR and FQNEAQ (reference sequence). CDR3 length equals 16 residues. Trimming took 3 bases from V and 4 from J; bases not matched to a gene: 11.

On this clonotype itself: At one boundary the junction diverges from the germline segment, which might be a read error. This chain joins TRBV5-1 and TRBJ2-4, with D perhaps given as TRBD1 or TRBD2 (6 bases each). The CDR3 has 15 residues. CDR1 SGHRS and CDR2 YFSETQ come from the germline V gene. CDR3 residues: CASSPGGAGTNVQYF. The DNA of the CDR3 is TGCGCCAGCAGCCCAGGAGGGGCAGGGACAAACGTTCAGTACTTC. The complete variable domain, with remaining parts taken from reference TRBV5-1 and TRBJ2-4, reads KAGVTQTPRYLIKTRGQQVTLSCSPISGHRSVSWYQQTPGQGLQFLFEYFSETQRNKGNFPGRFSGRQFSNSRSEMNVSTLELGDSALYLCASSPGGAGTNVQYFGAGTRLSVL.

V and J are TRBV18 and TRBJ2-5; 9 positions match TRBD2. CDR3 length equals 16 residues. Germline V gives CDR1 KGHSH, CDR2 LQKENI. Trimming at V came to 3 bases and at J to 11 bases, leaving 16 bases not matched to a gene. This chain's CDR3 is CASSPRLAAAHEEQYF. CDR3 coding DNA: TGTGCCAGCTCACCGAGACTAGCGGCGGCTCATGAAGAGCAGTACTTC.

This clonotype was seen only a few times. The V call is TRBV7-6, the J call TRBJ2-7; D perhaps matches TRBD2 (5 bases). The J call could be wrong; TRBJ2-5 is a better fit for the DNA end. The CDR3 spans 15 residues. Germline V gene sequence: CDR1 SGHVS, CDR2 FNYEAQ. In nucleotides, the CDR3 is TGTGCCAGCAGCTTAACGGCGGCTCCGGGGTGGACCCAGTACTTC. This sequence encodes CASSLTAAPGWTQYF.

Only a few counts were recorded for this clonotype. The CDR3 DNA sequence: TGTGCCAGCAGCTTAGCCGCAGGGGCTGGCTACACCTTC. Its protein product is CASSLAAGAGYTF. V usage is TRBV7-9 and J usage is TRBJ1-2, with D perhaps TRBD1 (6 bases). Looked up from germline, CDR1 is SEHNR and CDR2 is FQNEAQ (reference sequence). Trimming took 0 bases from V and 7 from J, leaving 9 bases between them. The length of the CDR3 is 13 residues.

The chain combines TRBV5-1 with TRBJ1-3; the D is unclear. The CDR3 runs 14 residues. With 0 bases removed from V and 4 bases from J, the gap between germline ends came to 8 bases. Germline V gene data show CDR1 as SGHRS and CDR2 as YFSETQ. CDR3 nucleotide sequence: TGCGCCAGCAGCTTGGGTCCAGCCGGAAACACCATATATTTT. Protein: CASSLGPAGNTIYF.

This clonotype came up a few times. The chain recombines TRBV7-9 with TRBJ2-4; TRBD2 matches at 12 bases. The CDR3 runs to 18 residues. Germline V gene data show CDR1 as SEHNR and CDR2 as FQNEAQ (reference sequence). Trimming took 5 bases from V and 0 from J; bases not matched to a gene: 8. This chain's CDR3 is CASSQRLAGAVAKNIQYF. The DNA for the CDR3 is TGTGCCAGCAGCCAAAGACTAGCGGGGGCCGTAGCCAAAAACATTCAGTACTTC.

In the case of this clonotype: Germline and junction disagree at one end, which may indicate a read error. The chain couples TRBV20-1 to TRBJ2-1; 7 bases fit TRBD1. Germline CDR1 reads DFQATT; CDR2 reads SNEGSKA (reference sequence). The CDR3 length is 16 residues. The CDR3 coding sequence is TGCAGTGTTAGAGCCCGCGCAGGGGGTCTTGACAATGAGCAGTTCTTC. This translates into CSVRARAGGLDNEQFF.

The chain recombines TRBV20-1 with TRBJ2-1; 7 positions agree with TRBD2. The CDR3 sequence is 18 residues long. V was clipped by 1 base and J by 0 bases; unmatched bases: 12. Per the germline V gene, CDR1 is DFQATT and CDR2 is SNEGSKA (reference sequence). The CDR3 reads CSARGSSSGRSSYNEQFF. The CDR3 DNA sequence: TGCAGTGCTAGAGGTTCGAGTAGCGGGCGAAGCTCCTACAATGAGCAGTTCTTC.

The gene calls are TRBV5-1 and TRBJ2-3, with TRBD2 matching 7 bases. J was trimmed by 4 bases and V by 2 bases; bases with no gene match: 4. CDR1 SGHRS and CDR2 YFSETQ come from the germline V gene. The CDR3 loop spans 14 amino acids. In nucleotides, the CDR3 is TGCGCCAGCAGCTTAAGCGGGGCGGCAGATACGCAGTATTTT. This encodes CASSLSGAADTQYF.

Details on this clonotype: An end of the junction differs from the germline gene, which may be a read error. CDR3 sequence: CVSSPRADNSPLHF. In nucleotides, the CDR3 is TGTGTCAGCAGCCCCCGGGCGGATAATTCACCCCTCCACTTT. This rearrangement joins TRBV3-1 to TRBJ1-6; no definite D call. Germline lookup yields CDR1 LGHDT and CDR2 YNNKEL (reference sequence). This CDR3 contains 14 residues. Drawing the rest from reference TRBV3-1 and TRBJ1-6, the complete variable domain is DTAVSQTPKYLVTQMGNDKSIKCEQNLGHDTMYWYKQDSKKFLKIMFSYNNKELIINETVPNRFSPKSPDKAHLNLHINSLELGDSAVYFCVSSPRADNSPLHFGNGTRLTVT.

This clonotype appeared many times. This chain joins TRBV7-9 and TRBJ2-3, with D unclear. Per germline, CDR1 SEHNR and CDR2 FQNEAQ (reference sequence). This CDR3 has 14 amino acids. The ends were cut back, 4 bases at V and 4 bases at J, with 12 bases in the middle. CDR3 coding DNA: TGTGCCAGCAGCTCGGACCCATCCTCAGATACGCAGTATTTT. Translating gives CASSSDPSSDTQYF.

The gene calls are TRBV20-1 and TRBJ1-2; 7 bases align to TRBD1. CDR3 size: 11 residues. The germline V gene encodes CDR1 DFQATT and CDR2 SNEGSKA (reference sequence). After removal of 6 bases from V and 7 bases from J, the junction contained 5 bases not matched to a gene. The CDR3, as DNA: TGCAGTGCCACAGGACAGGCTGGCTACACCTTC. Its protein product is CSATGQAGYTF.

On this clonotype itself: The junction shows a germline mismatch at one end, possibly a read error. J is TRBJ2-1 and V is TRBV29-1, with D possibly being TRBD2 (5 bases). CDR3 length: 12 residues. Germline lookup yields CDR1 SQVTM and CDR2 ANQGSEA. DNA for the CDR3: TGCAGCGGTGAATACCGGGGAAGGTTCCAGTTCTTC. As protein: CSGEYRGRFQFF.

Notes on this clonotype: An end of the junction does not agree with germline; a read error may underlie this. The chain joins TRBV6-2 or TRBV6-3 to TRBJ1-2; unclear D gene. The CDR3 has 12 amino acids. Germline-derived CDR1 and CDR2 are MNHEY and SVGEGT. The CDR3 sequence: CAGRSPAQSYTF. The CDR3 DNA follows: TGTGCCGGCAGATCTCCGGCCCAAAGCTACACCTTC.

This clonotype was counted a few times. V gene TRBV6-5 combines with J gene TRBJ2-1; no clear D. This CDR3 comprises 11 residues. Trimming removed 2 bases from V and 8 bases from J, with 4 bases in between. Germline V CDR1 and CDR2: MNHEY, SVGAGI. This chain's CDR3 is CASSYGYEQFF. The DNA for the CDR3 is TGTGCCAGCAGTTACGGGTATGAGCAGTTCTTC.

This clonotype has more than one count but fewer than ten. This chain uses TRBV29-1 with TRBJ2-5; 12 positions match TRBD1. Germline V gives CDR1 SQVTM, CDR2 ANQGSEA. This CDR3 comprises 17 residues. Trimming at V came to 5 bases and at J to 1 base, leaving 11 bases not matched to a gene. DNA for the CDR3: TGCAGCGTTCAGCGGGACAGGGGGCCCCGTGGCCAAGAGACCCAGTACTTC. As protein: CSVQRDRGPRGQETQYF.

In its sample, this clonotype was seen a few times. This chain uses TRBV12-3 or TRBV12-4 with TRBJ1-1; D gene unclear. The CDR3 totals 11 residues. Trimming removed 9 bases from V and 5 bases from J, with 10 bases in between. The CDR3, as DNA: TGTGCCAGTGGGCGAGGAACTGAAGCTTTCTTT. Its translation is CASGRGTEAFF.

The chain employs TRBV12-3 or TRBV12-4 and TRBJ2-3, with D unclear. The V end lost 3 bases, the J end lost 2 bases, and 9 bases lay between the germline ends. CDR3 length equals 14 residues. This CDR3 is CASSLIDATDTQYF. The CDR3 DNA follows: TGTGCCAGCAGTTTGATAGACGCCACAGATACGCAGTATTTT.

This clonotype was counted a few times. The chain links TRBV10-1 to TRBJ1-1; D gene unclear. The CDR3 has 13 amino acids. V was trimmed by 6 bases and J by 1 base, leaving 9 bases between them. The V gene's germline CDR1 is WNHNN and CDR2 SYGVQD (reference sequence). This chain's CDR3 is CASSEQPNTEAFF. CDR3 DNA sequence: TGCGCCAGCAGCGAACAGCCGAACACTGAAGCTTTCTTT.